Each of the 6 T cell receptor beta chains below was sequenced from the same sample in a study of T cell repertoires in ileal Crohn's disease. Clones were read by immunoSEQ multiplex PCR, and TCRdb kept only the in-frame ones, dropping some. In the table there are 2,000 to 2,500 clones, roughly 74% of which are singletons. Lamina propria lymphocytes from surgical specimens were isolated on a density gradient before sorting. Sequences were obtained from CD8+ T cells from ileum. These receptors all come from an adult with Crohn's disease. Some clones in this sample may be carry-over from other donors' samples.

This clone has just one count. The CDR3 nucleotides read TGTGCCAGCTTCAGGGGGGTAGAAAAACTGTTTTTT. Encoded protein: CASFRGVEKLFF. The gene calls are TRBV2 and TRBJ1-4, with 7 positions matching TRBD1. V dropped 8 bases and J dropped 8; count of bases not matched to a gene: 5. The CDR3 covers 12 residues. Germline-derived CDR1 and CDR2 are SNHLY and FYNNEI.

The chain uses TRBV2 and TRBJ2-1, with 11 nucleotides matching TRBD2. V lost 6 bases to trimming and J lost 8 bases; unmatched junction nucleotides: 12. The germline gives CDR1 SNHLY, CDR2 FYNNEI. The CDR3 sequence is 16 residues long. The CDR3: CASRDYLAGGFDEQFF. For the CDR3, the DNA is TGTGCCAGCAGGGACTATCTAGCGGGAGGATTCGATGAGCAGTTCTTC.

The V call is TRBV9, the J call TRBJ1-2, with D perhaps TRBD1 (5 bases). V was pared by 0 bases and J by 4 bases, with 10 bases between. The germline V gene encodes CDR1 SGDLS and CDR2 YYNGEE. CDR3 length: 14 residues. In DNA form, the CDR3 reads TGTGCCAGCAGCGTAGATGGGGGGACCTATGGCTACACCTTC. It codes for CASSVDGGTYGYTF.

The chain uses TRBV6-5 and TRBJ2-3; 8 bases are a match to TRBD1. Germline V gives CDR1 MNHEY, CDR2 SVGAGI. Trimming took 4 bases from V and 5 from J; bases not matched to a gene: 8. The CDR3 contains 15 residues. CDR3 sequence reads: CASSSDRVEVDTQYF. DNA for the CDR3: TGTGCCAGCAGTTCGGACAGGGTAGAGGTAGATACGCAGTATTTT.

In DNA, the CDR3 is TGTGCCAGCAGCCCATGGGGGGGGATCACAGATACGCAGTATTTT. It codes for CASSPWGGITDTQYF. This chain uses TRBV7-2 with TRBJ2-3; 7 bases agree with TRBD2. CDR3 size: 15 residues. The germline CDR1 and CDR2 sequences are SGHTA and FQGNSA. V shed 5 bases and J 2 bases; nucleotides not matched to a gene: 7.

To note about this clone: The identical CDR3 is also encoded by other nucleotide sequences in the sample. The chain joins TRBV30 to TRBJ2-6; maybe TRBD2 (5 bases). The CDR3 runs to 15 residues. V dropped 0 bases and J dropped 0 bases, with 6 bases sitting between them. Per the germline V gene, CDR1 is GTSNPN and CDR2 is SVGIG (reference sequence). The DNA for the CDR3 is TGTGCCTGGAGTGTCGGGGTCTCTGGGGCCAACGTCCTGACTTTC. It yields the protein CAWSVGVSGANVLTF.